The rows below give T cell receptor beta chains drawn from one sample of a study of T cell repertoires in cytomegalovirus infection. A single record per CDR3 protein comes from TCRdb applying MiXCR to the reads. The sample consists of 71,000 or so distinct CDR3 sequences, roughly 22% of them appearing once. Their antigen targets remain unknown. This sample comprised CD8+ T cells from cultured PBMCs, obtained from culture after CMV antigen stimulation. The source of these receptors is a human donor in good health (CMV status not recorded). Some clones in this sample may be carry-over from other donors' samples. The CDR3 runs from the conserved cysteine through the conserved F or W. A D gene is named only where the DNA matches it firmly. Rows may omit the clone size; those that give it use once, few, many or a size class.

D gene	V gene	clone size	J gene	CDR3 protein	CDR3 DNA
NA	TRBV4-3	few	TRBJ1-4	CASLSATNEKLFF	TGCGCCAGCTTATCAGCAACTAATGAAAAACTGTTTTTT
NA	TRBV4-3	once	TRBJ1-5	CASSQRSVAQPQHF	TGCGCCAGCAGCCAAAGATCAGTGGCCCAGCCCCAGCATTTT
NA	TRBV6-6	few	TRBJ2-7	CASSRIGRQLGQYF	TGTGCCAGCAGCCGAATCGGAAGACAACTGGGGCAGTACTTC
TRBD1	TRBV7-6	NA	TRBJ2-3	CASSLVAGGPDTQYF	TGTGCCAGCAGCTTAGTCGCAGGGGGCCCAGATACGCAGTATTTT
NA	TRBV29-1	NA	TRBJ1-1	CSVTGRNTEAFF	TGCAGCGTCACGGGCCGGAACACTGAAGCTTTCTTT
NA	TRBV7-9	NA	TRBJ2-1	CASSPPGPIYNEQFF	TGTGCCAGCAGCCCCCCGGGGCCAATATACAATGAGCAGTTCTTC
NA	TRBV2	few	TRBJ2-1	CASVGLVGNEQFF	TGTGCCAGCGTGGGACTTGTGGGCAATGAGCAGTTCTTC
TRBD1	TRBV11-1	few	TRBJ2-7	CASSCGQGDQIYEQYF	TGTGCCAGCAGCTGCGGACAGGGGGACCAGATCTACGAGCAGTACTTC
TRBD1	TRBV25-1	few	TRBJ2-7	CASGGTGAYEQYF	TGTGCCAGCGGAGGGACAGGGGCGTACGAGCAGTACTTC
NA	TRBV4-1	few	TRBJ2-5	CASSQRNSGRETQYF	TGCGCCAGCAGCCAAAGAAATAGCGGAAGGGAGACCCAGTACTTC
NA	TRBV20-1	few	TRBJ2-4	CSARSRGKNIQYF	TGCAGTGCTAGAAGCAGGGGCAAAAACATTCAGTACTTC
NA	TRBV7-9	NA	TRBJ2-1	CASSSLTGGPNEQFF	TGTGCCAGCAGCTCTCTGACGGGGGGCCCCAATGAGCAGTTCTTC
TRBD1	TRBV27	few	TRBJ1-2	CASSEPGGGGYTF	TGTGCCAGCAGTGAACCAGGGGGAGGCGGCTACACCTTC
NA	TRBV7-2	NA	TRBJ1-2	CASSTPGRSRYGYTF	TGTGCCAGCAGCACCCCCGGGCGCAGTCGCTATGGCTACACCTTC
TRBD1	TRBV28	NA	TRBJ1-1	CASSLEAGGAFF	TGTGCCAGCAGTTTAGAGGCAGGGGGAGCTTTCTTT
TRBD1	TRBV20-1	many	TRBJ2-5	CSALDRASSRRGETQYF	TGCAGTGCACTCGACAGGGCGAGTTCGAGGCGAGGGGAGACCCAGTACTTC
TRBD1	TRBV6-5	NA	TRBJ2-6	CASTGSGGSGANVLTF	TGTGCCAGCACCGGGTCAGGGGGCTCCGGGGCCAACGTCCTGACTTTC
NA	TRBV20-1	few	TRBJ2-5	CSARDRVETQYF	TGCAGTGCTAGAGATCGGGTGGAGACCCAGTACTTC
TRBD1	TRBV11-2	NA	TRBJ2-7	CASSFEQGAYEQYF	TGTGCCAGCAGCTTTGAACAGGGGGCCTACGAGCAGTACTTC
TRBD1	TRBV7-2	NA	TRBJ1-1	CASSQEFRGGTEAFF	TGTGCCAGCAGCCAGGAGTTCAGGGGGGGGACTGAAGCTTTCTTT
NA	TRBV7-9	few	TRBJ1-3	CASSSPLTGTGNTIYF	TGTGCCAGCAGCTCCCCCTTGACCGGCACTGGAAACACCATATATTTT
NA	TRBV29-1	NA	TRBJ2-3	CSVEDLGRVADTQYF	TGCAGCGTTGAAGATCTTGGGCGGGTGGCAGATACGCAGTATTTT
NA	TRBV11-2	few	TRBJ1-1	CASSLVGSTEAFF	TGTGCCAGCAGCTTAGTGGGGAGCACTGAAGCTTTCTTT